This TCR beta chain is from a study of blood T cell repertoires in COVID-19. For the study at large: The United States, Italy and Spain were the sources of the acute and convalescent COVID-19 samples. PBMCs, B-cell-depleted T cells, or T cells were the source of the cDNA or gDNA that made up the material.

Authors' analysis steps: Reference gene primer amplification gave nucleated cell count estimates. Method: immunoSEQ multiplex PCR; TCRdb's copy keeps in-frame clones and lacks some. V, J and clone size reflect that table, while D and trimming were determined from the DNA. The sample consists of about 490,000 clones, approximately 85% of them appearing once. The sequence derives from a human donor in a cohort sampled during active COVID-19. Source material: peripheral blood.

CDR3 residues: CASSRGLAGNNEQFF. CDR3 DNA: TGTGCCAGCAGCCGAGGACTAGCGGGGAACAATGAGCAGTTCTTC. This chain joins TRBV14 and TRBJ2-1; TRBD2 matches 12 bases. After removal of 4 bases from V and 5 bases from J, the junction contained 3 bases not matched to a gene. Germline CDR1 reads SGHDN; CDR2 reads FVKESK. CDR3 length equals 15 residues.